The next 21 T cell receptor beta chains were all read from a single sample in a study of cytomegalovirus exposure and HLA in healthy donors. The PCR was carried out with 60 Vbeta primers and 13 Jbeta primers. Libraries were prepared by immunoSEQ multiplex PCR; TCRdb keeps only in-frame clonotypes and omits some of them. The table records about 150,000 clones, roughly 73% of them present only once. Input material: PBMCs. The receptors originated from a male donor in good health and CMV-seronegative.

The CDR3 spells CASSLRSGGVSYEQYF. The CDR3 bases are TGTGCCAGCAGCTTACGTAGCGGGGGGGTCTCCTACGAGCAGTACTTC. The chain employs TRBV7-2 and TRBJ2-7; 11 nucleotides agree with TRBD2. CDR3 length equals 16 residues. Looked up from germline, CDR1 is SGHTA and CDR2 is FQGNSA. V shed 2 bases and J 0 bases; nucleotides not matched to a gene: 3.

The CDR3 DNA is TGTGCCATCAGTTCGAATCCGGGACAAGACACTGAAGCTTTCTTT. Translation gives CAISSNPGQDTEAFF. The chain has TRBV10-3 and TRBJ1-1, with D possibly being TRBD1 (6 bases). CDR3 length: 15 amino acids. Germline loops: CDR1 ENHRY, CDR2 SYGVKD. The V gene lost 5 bases and the J gene lost 3 bases, with 16 bases spanning the gap.

The sample holds one count of this clone. The chain is built from TRBV5-6 and TRBJ2-3, with D maybe TRBD2 (6 bases). The CDR3 consists of 13 residues. Germline loops: CDR1 SGHDT, CDR2 YYEEEE. V was cut by 0 bases and J by 10 bases, with 12 bases left in between. The CDR3 DNA follows: TGTGCCAGCAGCTTGGCTGGACTAAGCGCGCAGTATTTT. Amino acids: CASSLAGLSAQYF.

V gene TRBV19 combines with J gene TRBJ2-3; TRBD2 might be the D (7 bases). Trimming took 3 bases from V and 5 from J, leaving 12 bases between them. This CDR3 contains 14 residues. Germline loops: CDR1 LNHDA, CDR2 SQIVND (reference sequence). The CDR3 reads CASSIEGGQDTQYF. CDR3 DNA: TGTGCCAGTAGTATCGAGGGGGGGCAAGATACGCAGTATTTT.

The chain combines TRBV7-2 with TRBJ1-1; 7 nucleotides match TRBD1. The CDR3 length is 13 residues. V dropped 3 bases and J dropped 6; count of bases not matched to a gene: 4. In germline, CDR1 is SGHTA, CDR2 FQGNSA. CDR3 sequence: CASSFLDRAEAFF. In nucleotides, the CDR3 is TGTGCCAGCAGCTTCTTAGACAGGGCTGAAGCTTTCTTT.

V gene TRBV30 combines with J gene TRBJ1-3, with 11 bases aligning to TRBD1. Germline V gene data show CDR1 as GTSNPN and CDR2 as SVGIG (reference sequence). The CDR3 contains 14 residues. Trimming removed 2 bases from V and 4 bases from J; junction bases left unmatched: 1. CDR3 bases: TGTGCCTGGAGTCGGGACAGGGGGGGAAACACCATATATTTT. This gives the protein CAWSRDRGGNTIYF.

The chain has TRBV5-6 and TRBJ1-2; 7 nucleotides agree with TRBD1. V trimming: 3 bases; J trimming: 4 bases; junction bases outside the gene matches: 9. The CDR3 runs 15 residues. The germline V gene has CDR1 SGHDT and CDR2 YYEEEE. CDR3 amino acids: CASSSVSGGGYGYTF. The CDR3 bases are TGTGCCAGCAGCTCGGTTTCAGGGGGAGGCTATGGCTACACCTTC.

This clone has only a few counts. The chain uses TRBV11-2 and TRBJ2-1; maybe TRBD2 (5 bases). The V and J ends lost 5 bases and 10 bases respectively, with 9 bases between them. CDR1 is SGHAT and CDR2 is FQNNGV in the germline V gene. This CDR3 has 11 amino acids. CDR3 bases: TGTGCCAGCAGCCTGGCGGGCGAGCAGTTCTTC. Its translation is CASSLAGEQFF.

V usage is TRBV4-1 and J usage is TRBJ2-5, with TRBD1 identical over 9 bases. Trimming cost V 4 bases and J 5 bases; bases outside gene matches: 14. Per the germline V gene, CDR1 is MGHRA and CDR2 is YSYEKL. The CDR3 contains 17 residues. CDR3 coding DNA: TGCGCCAGCAGCCTAACGGCGAGACAGGGGGTCCGGGAGACCCAGTACTTC. The encoded protein is CASSLTARQGVRETQYF.

J is TRBJ2-5 and V is TRBV10-3; the D gene is possibly TRBD2 (6 bases). TRBJ2-7 matches the DNA end more closely, so the J call is doubtful. The CDR3 has 13 residues. Germline-derived CDR1 and CDR2 are ENHRY and SYGVKD. Here the CDR3 reads CAIRGTQTYEQYF. The CDR3 coding sequence is TGTGCCATCAGAGGGACTCAAACCTACGAGCAGTACTTC.

The chain joins TRBV19 to TRBJ1-2; perhaps TRBD1 as D (5 bases). Germline CDR1 and CDR2: LNHDA and SQIVND (reference sequence). The V gene lost 8 bases and the J gene lost 6 bases, with 19 bases spanning the gap. CDR3 length equals 14 residues. This CDR3 reads CASWGRGRNHGYTF. The CDR3, as DNA: TGTGCCAGTTGGGGGAGGGGACGGAACCATGGCTACACCTTC. The variable domain in full, with the rest retrieved from reference TRBV19 and TRBJ1-2, is DGGITQSPKYLFRKEGQNVTLSCEQNLNHDAMYWYRQDPGQGLRLIYYSQIVNDFQKGDIAEGYSVSREKKESFPLTVTSAQKNPTAFYLCASWGRGRNHGYTFGSGTRLTVV.

The chain has TRBV7-9 and TRBJ1-2; tentatively, D is TRBD1 (5 bases). In germline, CDR1 is SEHNR, CDR2 FQNEAQ (reference sequence). V lost 3 bases and J 8 bases, leaving 13 bases between the germline ends. The CDR3 contains 13 residues. CDR3 region: CASSFDRDRGYTF. DNA for the CDR3: TGTGCCAGCAGCTTCGACAGAGACAGAGGCTACACCTTC.

The V call is TRBV6-5, the J call TRBJ1-3; D is uncertain. Germline-derived CDR1 and CDR2 are MNHEY and SVGAGI. The germline V and J ends were trimmed by 6 bases and 0 bases, with 12 bases remaining between them. The CDR3 runs 15 residues. The CDR3 sequence: CASRAGLVSGNTIYF. In nucleotides, the CDR3 is TGTGCCAGCAGGGCCGGACTGGTCTCTGGAAACACCATATATTTT.

Written as DNA, the CDR3 is TGTGCCGCCACGGACGGACACTCTGGGGCCAACGTCCTGACTTTC. Translation gives CAATDGHSGANVLTF. The chain is built from TRBV10-3 and TRBJ2-6; a weak D match, TRBD1 (5 bases). The CDR3 runs to 15 residues. Germline V gives CDR1 ENHRY, CDR2 SYGVKD. With 11 bases removed from V and 0 bases from J, the gap between germline ends came to 14 bases.

The chain links TRBV19 to TRBJ1-5, with 7 bases lining up with TRBD1. The CDR3 loop spans 15 amino acids. V dropped 5 bases and J dropped 0; count of bases not matched to a gene: 4. CDR1 and CDR2 from the germline V gene are LNHDA and SQIVND (reference sequence). This chain's CDR3 is CASSSEGASNQPQHF. CDR3 coding DNA: TGTGCCAGTAGTTCCGAGGGGGCTAGCAATCAGCCCCAGCATTTT.

The chain is built from TRBV6-5 and TRBJ2-1, with D unresolved. V was trimmed by 4 bases and J by 6 bases, leaving 4 bases between them. This CDR3 is built from 11 residues. The germline V gene encodes CDR1 MNHEY and CDR2 SVGAGI. CDR3 sequence: CASSSSNEQFF. CDR3 nucleotides: TGTGCCAGCAGTTCCAGCAATGAGCAGTTCTTC.

This chain connects TRBV9 to TRBJ1-4; D is uncertain. The V end was cut by 3 bases, the J end by 0 bases, with 12 bases between. This CDR3 comprises 16 residues. Germline V gene lookup returns CDR1 SGDLS and CDR2 YYNGEE. DNA for the CDR3: TGTGCCAGCAGCGCGAACCTGGGAGCAACTAATGAAAAACTGTTTTTT. This translates into CASSANLGATNEKLFF.

The CDR3 here is CASRQGQGADQPQHF. The CDR3 region has the DNA TGTGCCAGCAGACAGGGACAGGGGGCCGATCAGCCCCAGCATTTT. The chain links TRBV6-1 to TRBJ1-5; 12 positions match TRBD1. Unmatched junction bases numbered 5, after V lost 6 bases and J lost 5 bases. This CDR3 has 15 amino acids. Looked up from germline, CDR1 is MNHNS and CDR2 is SASEGT.

The CDR3 is CASSRGSSGGQETQYF. CDR3 DNA sequence: TGCGCCAGCAGCCGAGGGAGTAGCGGGGGCCAAGAGACCCAGTACTTC. The rearrangement joins TRBV5-1 to TRBJ2-5, with TRBD2 matching over 9 bases. The CDR3 covers 16 residues. The germline V gene encodes CDR1 SGHRS and CDR2 YFSETQ. V shed 4 bases and J 1 base; nucleotides not matched to a gene: 8.

The chain uses TRBV27 and TRBJ1-3; D perhaps matches TRBD1 (5 bases). V lost 6 bases to trimming and J lost 0 bases, with 9 bases between them. Germline V gene lookup returns CDR1 MNHEY and CDR2 SMNVEV (reference sequence). CDR3 length equals 14 residues. CDR3 loop: CASSPGGSGNTIYF. DNA for the CDR3: TGTGCCAGCAGCCCGGGGGGCTCTGGAAACACCATATATTTT.

With respect to this clone: This sample includes further DNA sequences coding for the same CDR3. The chain has TRBV9 and TRBJ1-2; tentative D call: TRBD1 (5 bases). The length of the CDR3 is 13 residues. Germline V lookup: CDR1 SGDLS, CDR2 YYNGEE. V lost 2 bases and J 1 base, leaving 6 bases between the germline ends. The CDR3 bases are TGTGCCAGCAGCGTCGACAGTAACTATGGCTACACCTTC. Translated: CASSVDSNYGYTF.